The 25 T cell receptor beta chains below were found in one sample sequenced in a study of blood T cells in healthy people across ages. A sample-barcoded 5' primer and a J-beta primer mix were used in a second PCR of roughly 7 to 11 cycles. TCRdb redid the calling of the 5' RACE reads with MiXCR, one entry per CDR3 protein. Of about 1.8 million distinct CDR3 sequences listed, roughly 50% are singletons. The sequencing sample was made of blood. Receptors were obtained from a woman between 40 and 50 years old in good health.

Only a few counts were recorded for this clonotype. CDR3 sequence: CASSLNAPTEAFF. The CDR3, as DNA: TGCGCCAGCAGCCTGAATGCCCCAACTGAAGCTTTCTTT. The chain uses TRBV5-1 and TRBJ1-1; D is uncertain. Germline V gene sequence: CDR1 SGHRS, CDR2 YFSETQ. The CDR3 totals 13 residues. Trimming removed 4 bases from V and 5 bases from J, with 12 bases in between.

Here the CDR3 reads CASTQLGAGGQETQYF. The DNA for the CDR3 is TGTGCCAGCACCCAATTAGGAGCGGGAGGGCAAGAGACCCAGTACTTC. The V gene is TRBV7-2, the J gene TRBJ2-5; 10 bases match TRBD2. CDR1 and CDR2 from the germline V gene are SGHTA and FQGNSA. J gave up 2 bases and V 7 bases, and 10 bases lay outside the gene matches. The CDR3 has 16 amino acids.

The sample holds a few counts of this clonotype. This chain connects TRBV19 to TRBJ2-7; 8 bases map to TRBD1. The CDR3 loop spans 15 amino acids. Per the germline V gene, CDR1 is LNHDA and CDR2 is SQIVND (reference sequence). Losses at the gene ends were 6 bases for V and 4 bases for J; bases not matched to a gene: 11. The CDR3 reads CASSLQPDREYEQYF. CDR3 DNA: TGTGCCAGTAGCCTACAGCCGGACAGGGAATACGAGCAGTACTTC.

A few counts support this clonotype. This CDR3 is CSDGTVTDTQYF. The CDR3, as DNA: TGCAGCGACGGGACGGTCACAGATACGCAGTATTTT. The chain is built from TRBV29-1 and TRBJ2-3, with D perhaps being TRBD1 or TRBD2 (5 bases each). V dropped 7 bases and J dropped 2 bases, with 10 bases sitting between them. CDR1 is SQVTM, CDR2 ANQGSEA, per germline. The CDR3 runs to 12 residues.

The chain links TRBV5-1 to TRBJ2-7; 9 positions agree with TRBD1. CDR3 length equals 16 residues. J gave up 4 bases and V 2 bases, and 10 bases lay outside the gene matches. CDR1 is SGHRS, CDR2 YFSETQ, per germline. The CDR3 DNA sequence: TGCGCCAGCAGCTTTACCGGGACAGGGATTGTTTACGAGCAGTACTTC. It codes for CASSFTGTGIVYEQYF.

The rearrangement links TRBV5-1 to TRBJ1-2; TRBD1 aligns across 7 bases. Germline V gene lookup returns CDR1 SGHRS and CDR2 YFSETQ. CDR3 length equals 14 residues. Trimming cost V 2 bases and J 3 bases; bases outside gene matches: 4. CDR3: CASSFRQGDYGYTF. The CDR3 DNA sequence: TGCGCCAGCAGCTTCCGACAGGGCGACTATGGCTACACCTTC.

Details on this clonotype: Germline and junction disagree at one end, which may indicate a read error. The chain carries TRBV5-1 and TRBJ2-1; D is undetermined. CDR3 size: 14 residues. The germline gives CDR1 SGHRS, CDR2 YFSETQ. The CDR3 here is CASSAVGSHNEQFF. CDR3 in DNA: TGCGCCAGCAGCGCCGTCGGCTCCCACAATGAGCAGTTCTTC.

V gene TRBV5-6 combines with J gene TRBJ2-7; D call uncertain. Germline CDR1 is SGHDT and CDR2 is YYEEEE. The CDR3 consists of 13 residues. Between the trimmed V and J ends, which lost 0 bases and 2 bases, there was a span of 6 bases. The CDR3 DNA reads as TGTGCCAGCAGCTTGGGAAAGGCCTACGAGCAGTACTTC. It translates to CASSLGKAYEQYF.

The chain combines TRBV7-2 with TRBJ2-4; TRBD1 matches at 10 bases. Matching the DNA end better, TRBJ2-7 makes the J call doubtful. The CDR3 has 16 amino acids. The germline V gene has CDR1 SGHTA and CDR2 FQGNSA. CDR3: CASSLWSGQGTHEQYF. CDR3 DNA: TGTGCCAGCAGCTTATGGTCGGGACAGGGGACCCACGAGCAGTACTTC.

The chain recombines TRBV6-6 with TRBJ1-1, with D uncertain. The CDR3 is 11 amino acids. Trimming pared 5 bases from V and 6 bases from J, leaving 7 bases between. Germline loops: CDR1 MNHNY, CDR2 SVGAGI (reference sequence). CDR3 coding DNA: TGTGCCAGCAGTGTCAACTCTGAAGCTTTCTTT. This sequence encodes CASSVNSEAFF.

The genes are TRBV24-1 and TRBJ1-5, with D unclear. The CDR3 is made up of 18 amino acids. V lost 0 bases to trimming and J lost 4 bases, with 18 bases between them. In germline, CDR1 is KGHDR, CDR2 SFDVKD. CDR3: CATSDLGRTTPGNQPQHF. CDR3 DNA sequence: TGTGCCACCAGTGATTTGGGGCGAACGACCCCGGGGAATCAGCCCCAGCATTTT.

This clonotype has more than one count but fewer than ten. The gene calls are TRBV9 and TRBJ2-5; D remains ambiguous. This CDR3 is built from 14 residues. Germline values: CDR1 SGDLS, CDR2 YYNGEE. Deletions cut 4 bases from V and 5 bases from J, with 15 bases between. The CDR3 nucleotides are TGTGCCAGCAGCCCAGACGACTTAGTGGAGACCCAGTACTTC. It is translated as CASSPDDLVETQYF.

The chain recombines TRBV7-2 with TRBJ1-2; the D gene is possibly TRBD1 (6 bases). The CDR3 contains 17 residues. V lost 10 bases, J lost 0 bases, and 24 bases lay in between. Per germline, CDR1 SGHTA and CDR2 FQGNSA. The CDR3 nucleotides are TGTGCCAACACCCAAATAAGGGGGGCCCTTGCTAACTATGGCTACACCTTC. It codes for CANTQIRGALANYGYTF.

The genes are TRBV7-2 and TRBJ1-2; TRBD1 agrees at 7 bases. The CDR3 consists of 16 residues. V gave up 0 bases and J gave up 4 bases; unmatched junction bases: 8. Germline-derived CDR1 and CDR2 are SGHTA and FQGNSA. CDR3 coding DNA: TGTGCCAGCAGCTTAGCCCTAAGGGACAGCTTCTATGGCTACACCTTC. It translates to CASSLALRDSFYGYTF.

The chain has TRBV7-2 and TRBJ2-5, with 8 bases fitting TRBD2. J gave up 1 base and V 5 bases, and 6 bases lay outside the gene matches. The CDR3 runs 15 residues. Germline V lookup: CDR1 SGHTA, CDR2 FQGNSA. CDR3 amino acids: CASSPQRGSQETQYF. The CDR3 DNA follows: TGTGCCAGCAGCCCCCAGCGGGGGTCCCAAGAGACCCAGTACTTC.

The CDR3 here is CASSQWGLGSSYNEQFF. In nucleotides, the CDR3 is TGTGCCAGCAGCCAATGGGGACTGGGAAGCTCCTACAATGAGCAGTTCTTC. V is TRBV16 and J is TRBJ2-1, with a weak D call TRBD2 (6 bases). V was pared by 1 base and J by 0 bases, with 13 bases between. Per the germline V gene, CDR1 is KGHSY and CDR2 is FQNENV. This CDR3 has 17 residues.

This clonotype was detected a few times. In nucleotides, the CDR3 is TGTGCCAGCAGCTTAAGCCGGACAGGGTCTTACACAGATACGCAGTATTTT. Translating it yields CASSLSRTGSYTDTQYF. The chain links TRBV13 to TRBJ2-3; 8 nucleotides agree with TRBD1. Trimming cost V 2 bases and J 2 bases; bases outside gene matches: 9. CDR1 and CDR2 from the germline V gene are PRHDT and FYEKMQ (reference sequence). This CDR3 spans 17 amino acids.

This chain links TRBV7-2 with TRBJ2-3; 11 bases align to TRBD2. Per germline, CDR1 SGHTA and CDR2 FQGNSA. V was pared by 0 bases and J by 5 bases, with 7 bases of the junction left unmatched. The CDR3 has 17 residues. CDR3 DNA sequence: TGTGCCAGCAGCTTAGCGGTAGCGGGAGGGATGGGAGATACGCAGTATTTT. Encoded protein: CASSLAVAGGMGDTQYF.

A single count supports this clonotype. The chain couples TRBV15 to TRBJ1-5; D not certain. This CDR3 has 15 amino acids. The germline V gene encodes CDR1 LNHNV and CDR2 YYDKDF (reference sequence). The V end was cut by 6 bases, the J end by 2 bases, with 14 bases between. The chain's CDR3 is CATSYNLGGNQPQHF. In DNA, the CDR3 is TGTGCCACCAGTTATAACCTCGGAGGCAATCAGCCCCAGCATTTT. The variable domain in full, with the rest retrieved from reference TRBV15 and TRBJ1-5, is DAMVIQNPRYQVTQFGKPVTLSCSQTLNHNVMYWYQQKSSQAPKLLFHYYDKDFNNEADTPDNFQSRRPNTSFCFLDIRSPGLGDTAMYLCATSYNLGGNQPQHFGDGTRLSIL.

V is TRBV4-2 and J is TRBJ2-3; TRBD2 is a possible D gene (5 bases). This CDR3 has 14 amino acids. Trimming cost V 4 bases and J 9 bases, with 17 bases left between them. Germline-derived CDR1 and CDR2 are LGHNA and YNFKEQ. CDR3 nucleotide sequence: TGTGCCAGCAGCCCCCCAAGCGAAGCGGACACGCAGTATTTT. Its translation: CASSPPSEADTQYF.

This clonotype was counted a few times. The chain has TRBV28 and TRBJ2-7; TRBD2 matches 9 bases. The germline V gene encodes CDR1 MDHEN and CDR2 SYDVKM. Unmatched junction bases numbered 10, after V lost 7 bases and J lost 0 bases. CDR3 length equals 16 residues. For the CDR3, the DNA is TGTGCCAGCATCTTCTTAGCGGGGGCCTCCTCCTACGAGCAGTACTTC. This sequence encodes CASIFLAGASSYEQYF.

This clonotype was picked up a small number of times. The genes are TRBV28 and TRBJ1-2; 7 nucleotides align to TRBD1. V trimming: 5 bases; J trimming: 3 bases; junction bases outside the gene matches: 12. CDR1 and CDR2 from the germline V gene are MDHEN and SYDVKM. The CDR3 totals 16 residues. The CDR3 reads CASSPVQGDYYYGYTF. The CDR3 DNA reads TGTGCCAGCAGTCCGGTCCAGGGGGACTACTACTATGGCTACACCTTC.

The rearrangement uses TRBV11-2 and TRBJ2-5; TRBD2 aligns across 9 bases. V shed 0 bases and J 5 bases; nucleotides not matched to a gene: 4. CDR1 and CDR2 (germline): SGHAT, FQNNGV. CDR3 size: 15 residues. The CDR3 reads CASSLDPGLAETQYF. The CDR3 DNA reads TGTGCCAGCAGCTTAGATCCGGGACTAGCCGAGACCCAGTACTTC.

CDR3: CASSFATGGVPNNGYTF. The CDR3 DNA is TGTGCCAGCAGTTTCGCGACAGGGGGCGTCCCTAATAATGGCTACACCTTC. The rearrangement links TRBV12-3 or TRBV12-4 to TRBJ1-2; TRBD1 matches 10 bases. The CDR3 covers 17 residues. V was clipped by 3 bases and J by 6 bases; unmatched bases: 13.

The CDR3 coding sequence is TGCGCCAGCAGCAGGACACCTGGCCCAAATGAAAAACTGTTTTTT. This encodes CASSRTPGPNEKLFF. The J gene is TRBJ1-4, the V gene TRBV5-1, with D perhaps TRBD1 (5 bases). The CDR3 sequence is 15 residues long. V was trimmed by 4 bases and J by 5 bases, leaving 15 bases between them. Germline V gene sequence: CDR1 SGHRS, CDR2 YFSETQ.